Listed here are 14 T cell receptor beta chains from one sample, sequenced in a study of vaccination and CD4 T cells after COVID-19. What these receptors recognize is not known. As for treatment: roughly 10-day PBMC culture with coronavirus spike peptide pools or control peptides (ViraFEST assay). An Oncomine TCR Beta short-read assay was used to sequence the DNA from cultured CD4+ T cells. One entry per CDR3 protein results from TCRdb running MiXCR on the PCR reads. The sample shows over 15,000 distinct CDR3 sequences, around half of them seen only once. This sample comprised CD4+ T cells from blood, cultured in vitro, obtained before SARS-CoV-2 vaccination. These receptors all come from a human donor who had recovered from COVID-19.

This clonotype was observed a few times. The chain employs TRBV20-1 and TRBJ2-3; no firm D call. Germline V lookup: CDR1 DFQATT, CDR2 SNEGSKA (reference sequence). The CDR3 runs to 12 residues. V dropped 4 bases and J dropped 2 bases, with 7 bases sitting between them. DNA for the CDR3: TGCAGTGCTATTCGGAACACAGATACGCAGTATTTT. Protein sequence: CSAIRNTDTQYF.

The chain has TRBV20-1 and TRBJ2-7; D gene unclear. The germline gives CDR1 DFQATT, CDR2 SNEGSKA (reference sequence). This CDR3 contains 13 residues. V gave up 1 base and J gave up 4 bases, with 11 bases separating them. The CDR3 region has the DNA TGCAGTGCTAGAGGTGGTATCGCATACGAGCAGTACTTC. Amino acid sequence: CSARGGIAYEQYF.

The rearrangement links TRBV7-6 to TRBJ2-7; 11 positions agree with TRBD1. The CDR3 contains 14 residues. V lost 4 bases, J lost 6 bases, and 5 bases stayed unmatched. Germline lookup yields CDR1 SGHVS and CDR2 FNYEAQ. The CDR3 loop is CASSSDRGLGEQYF. As DNA, the CDR3 is TGTGCCAGCAGCTCGGACAGGGGGCTAGGCGAGCAGTACTTC.

The genes are TRBV15 and TRBJ2-7; D possibly corresponds to TRBD2 (7 bases). The ends were cut back, 1 base at V and 9 bases at J, with 22 bases in the middle. CDR3 size: 16 residues. CDR1 is LNHNV and CDR2 is YYDKDF in the germline V gene (reference sequence). The CDR3 DNA follows: TGTGCCACCAGCAGAGGACCATGGGGAGGGGGAGACAGGCAGTACTTC. Translated, it gives CATSRGPWGGGDRQYF.

Worth noting for this clonotype: Relative to the germline gene, one junction end is altered; a read error may explain this. The CDR3 sequence is CASSLEGLAGTDTQYF. CDR3 DNA: TGTGCCAGTAGTCTAGAGGGACTAGCGGGGACAGATACGCAGTATTTT. This chain links TRBV19 with TRBJ2-3; 13 nucleotides match TRBD2. There are 16 residues in the CDR3. CDR1 is LNHDA, CDR2 SQIVND, per germline (reference sequence).

This chain connects TRBV7-2 to TRBJ2-7; 13 bases are a match to TRBD2. This CDR3 is built from 18 residues. From germline, CDR1 is SGHTA and CDR2 FQGNSA. Trimming removed 5 bases from V and 0 bases from J; junction bases left unmatched: 10. The CDR3 bases are TGTGCCAGCAGCCTTAGGACTAGCGGGAGAATAAGCTCCTACGAGCAGTACTTC. It codes for CASSLRTSGRISSYEQYF.

The table lists this clonotype with a few counts. The CDR3 DNA reads as TGTGCCAGTAGTACCCACGAGAAGTTGGGATATCAGCCCCAGCATTTT. Its protein is CASSTHEKLGYQPQHF. The V and J genes are TRBV19 and TRBJ1-5, with D unclear. The CDR3 covers 16 residues. V was pared by 4 bases and J by 5 bases, with 18 bases between. Germline CDR1 reads LNHDA; CDR2 reads SQIVND (reference sequence). The variable domain in full, completed from reference TRBV19 and TRBJ1-5, reads DGGITQSPKYLFRKEGQNVTLSCEQNLNHDAMYWYRQDPGQGLRLIYYSQIVNDFQKGDIAEGYSVSREKKESFPLTVTSAQKNPTAFYLCASSTHEKLGYQPQHFGDGTRLSIL.

CDR3 DNA sequence: TGTGCCAGCTCACCAGAAGGAACTCTAAATTCACCCCTCCACTTT. Protein sequence: CASSPEGTLNSPLHF. The chain combines TRBV18 with TRBJ1-6; D is unclear. This CDR3 contains 15 residues. Trimming removed 2 bases from V and 7 bases from J, with 12 bases in between. Germline assignment: CDR1 KGHSH and CDR2 LQKENI.

The chain uses TRBV7-2 and TRBJ2-3; D may be TRBD2 (6 bases). CDR1 SGHTA and CDR2 FQGNSA come from the germline V gene. The CDR3 length is 15 residues. Trimming pared 2 bases from V and 1 base from J, leaving 10 bases between. The CDR3 here is CASSLRGGGTDTQYF. DNA for the CDR3: TGTGCCAGCAGCTTACGGGGCGGGGGCACAGATACGCAGTATTTT.

The chain uses TRBV5-1 and TRBJ2-7, with D maybe TRBD1 (5 bases). Germline V lookup: CDR1 SGHRS, CDR2 YFSETQ. CDR3 length equals 14 residues. V lost 1 base, J lost 0 bases, and 8 bases lay in between. The CDR3 is CASSLSGLSYEQYF. CDR3 in DNA: TGCGCCAGCAGCTTGTCAGGGCTCTCCTACGAGCAGTACTTC.

The rearrangement links TRBV10-3 to TRBJ1-6, with TRBD1 matching 7 bases. V dropped 6 bases and J dropped 5; count of bases not matched to a gene: 4. This CDR3 is 14 amino acids long. Per the germline V gene, CDR1 is ENHRY and CDR2 is SYGVKD. In nucleotides, the CDR3 is TGTGCCATCAGGGGACAGATTGATAATTCACCCCTCCACTTT. Amino acids: CAIRGQIDNSPLHF.

The CDR3 DNA is TGTGCCAGCAGCTCTGAGGCGGGGGTTAACAATCAGCCCCAGCATTTT. Translated: CASSSEAGVNNQPQHF. This sequence joins TRBV7-8 and TRBJ1-5, with D maybe TRBD1 (5 bases). The CDR3 length is 16 residues. Trimming stripped 4 bases from V and 3 bases from J, with 16 bases between. Germline V gives CDR1 SGHVS, CDR2 FQNEAQ.

The chain is built from TRBV18 and TRBJ2-7; 8 nucleotides align to TRBD2. The germline gives CDR1 KGHSH, CDR2 LQKENI. Trimming cost V 3 bases and J 2 bases; bases outside gene matches: 6. The CDR3 consists of 15 residues. DNA of the CDR3: TGTGCCAGCTCACCGTCGCGGGAGGCCCCCTACGAGCAGTACTTC. This codes for CASSPSREAPYEQYF.

The chain uses TRBV4-1 and TRBJ1-5, with 7 bases that match TRBD1. The germline CDR1 and CDR2 sequences are MGHRA and YSYEKL. V shed 0 bases, J shed 6 bases, and the junction held 5 bases outside the gene matches. CDR3 length equals 15 residues. CDR3 sequence reads: CASSQDQQGGQPQHF. The CDR3 DNA is TGCGCCAGCAGCCAAGATCAGCAGGGGGGTCAGCCCCAGCATTTT.